These T cell receptor beta chains were read from a single sample in a study of T-cell reconstitution after alpha-beta-depleted transplantation in children. TCRdb reprocessed the PCR reads with MiXCR, giving one entry per CDR3 protein. This sample carries roughly 300,000 distinct CDR3 sequences, 9.5% to 13% of them seen once, and the ten largest clones take around 20%. The sequencing here drew on peripheral blood, taken 180 days after TCRalphabeta/CD19-depleted stem cell transplant. These receptors all stem from a male patient aged 2 to 9 who had a stem cell transplant for chronic granulomatous disease, so the T cells may come from the graft donor. The CDR3 runs from the conserved cysteine through the conserved F or W.

TRBV12-3/TRBV12-4	TRBJ2-5	CASSQQGGRETQYF
TRBV18	TRBJ2-5	CASRQQAILQETQYF
TRBV7-2	TRBJ2-1	CASSSHNNEQFF
TRBV12-3/TRBV12-4	TRBJ2-3	CASSPLGRSTDTQYF
TRBV6-1	TRBJ2-2	CASSGQPTGELFF
TRBV28	TRBJ2-7	CASSRRDRVYEQYF
TRBV4-1	TRBJ2-2	CASSQGRNTGELFF
TRBV3-1	TRBJ2-1	CASSQVMLAGGPLNEQFF
TRBV29-1	TRBJ2-1	CSAQGNNEQFF
TRBV11-2	TRBJ1-1	CASSPTWTEAFF
TRBV9	TRBJ2-3	CASSVDFDGADTQYF
TRBV4-1	TRBJ2-7	CASSPTVNSGPYEQYF
TRBV15	TRBJ2-5	CATSRALEETQYF
TRBV12-3/TRBV12-4	TRBJ1-4	CASSGTPEWATNEKLFF
TRBV7-8	TRBJ2-1	CASSPRLYNEQFF
TRBV5-1	TRBJ2-1	CASSILGTSGGASYNEQFF
TRBV2	TRBJ2-4	CASRKGTSGNLAKNIQYF
TRBV18	TRBJ2-1	CASSPVTSGNYEQFF
TRBV7-6	TRBJ2-2	CASSLVSGYTGELFF
TRBV10-3	TRBJ2-3	CAISERGPQYF